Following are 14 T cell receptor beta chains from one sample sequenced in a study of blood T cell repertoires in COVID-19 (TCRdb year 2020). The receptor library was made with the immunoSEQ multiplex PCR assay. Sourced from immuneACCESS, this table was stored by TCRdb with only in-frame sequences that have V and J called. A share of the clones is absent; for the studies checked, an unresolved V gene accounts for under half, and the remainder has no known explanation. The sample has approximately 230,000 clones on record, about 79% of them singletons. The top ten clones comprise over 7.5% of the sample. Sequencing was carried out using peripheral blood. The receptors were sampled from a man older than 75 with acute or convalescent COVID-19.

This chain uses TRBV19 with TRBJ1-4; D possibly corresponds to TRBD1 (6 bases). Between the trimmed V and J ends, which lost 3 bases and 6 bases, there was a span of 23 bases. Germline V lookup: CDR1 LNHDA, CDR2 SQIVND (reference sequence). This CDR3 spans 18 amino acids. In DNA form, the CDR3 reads TGTGCCAGTAGTATGGGGCCGGACAGCTTGGGGCGATATGAAAAACTGTTTTTT. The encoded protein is CASSMGPDSLGRYEKLFF.

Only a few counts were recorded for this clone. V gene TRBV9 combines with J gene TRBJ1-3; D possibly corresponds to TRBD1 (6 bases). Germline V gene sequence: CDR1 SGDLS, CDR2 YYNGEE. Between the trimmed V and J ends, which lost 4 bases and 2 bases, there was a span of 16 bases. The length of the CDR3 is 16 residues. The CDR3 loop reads CASSISGTRAGNTIYF. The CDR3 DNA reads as TGTGCCAGCAGCATCTCCGGGACAAGGGCTGGAAACACCATATATTTT.

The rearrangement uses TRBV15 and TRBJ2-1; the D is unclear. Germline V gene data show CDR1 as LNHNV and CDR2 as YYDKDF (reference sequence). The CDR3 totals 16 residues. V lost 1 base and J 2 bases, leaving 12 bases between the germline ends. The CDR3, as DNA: TGTGCCACCAGCAGAGCCCGTCAGGTTCCCTACAATGAGCAGTTCTTC. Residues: CATSRARQVPYNEQFF.

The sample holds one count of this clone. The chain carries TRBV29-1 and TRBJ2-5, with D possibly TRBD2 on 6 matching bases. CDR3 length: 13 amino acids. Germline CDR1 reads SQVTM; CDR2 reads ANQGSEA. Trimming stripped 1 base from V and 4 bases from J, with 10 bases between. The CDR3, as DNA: TGCAGCGTTGAAGCAAACGGGGGAGAGACCCAGTACTTC. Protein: CSVEANGGETQYF.

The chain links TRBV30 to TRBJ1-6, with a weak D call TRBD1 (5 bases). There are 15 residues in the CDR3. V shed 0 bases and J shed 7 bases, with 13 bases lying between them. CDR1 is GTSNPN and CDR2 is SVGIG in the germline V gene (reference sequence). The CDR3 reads CAWSVRSGLNSPLHF. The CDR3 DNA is TGTGCCTGGAGTGTACGATCAGGGCTGAATTCACCCCTCCACTTT.

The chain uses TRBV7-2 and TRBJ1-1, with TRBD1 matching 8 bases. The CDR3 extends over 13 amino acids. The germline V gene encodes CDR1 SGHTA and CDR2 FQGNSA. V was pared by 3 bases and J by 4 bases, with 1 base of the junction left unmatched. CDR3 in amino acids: CASSFDRGTEAFF. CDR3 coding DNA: TGTGCCAGCAGCTTTGACAGGGGCACTGAAGCTTTCTTT.

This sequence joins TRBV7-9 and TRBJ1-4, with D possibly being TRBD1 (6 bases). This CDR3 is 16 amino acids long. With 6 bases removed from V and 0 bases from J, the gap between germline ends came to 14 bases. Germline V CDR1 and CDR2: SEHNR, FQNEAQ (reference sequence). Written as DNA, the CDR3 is TGTGCCAGCAGTTCCGGACAGACTGCAACTAATGAAAAACTGTTTTTT. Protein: CASSSGQTATNEKLFF.

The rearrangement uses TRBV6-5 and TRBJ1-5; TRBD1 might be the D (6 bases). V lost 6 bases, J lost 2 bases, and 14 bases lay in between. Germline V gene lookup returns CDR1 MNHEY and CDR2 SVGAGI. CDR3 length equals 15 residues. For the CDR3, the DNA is TGTGCCAGCAGATTAACAGGGACCCGCAATCAGCCCCAGCATTTT. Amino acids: CASRLTGTRNQPQHF.

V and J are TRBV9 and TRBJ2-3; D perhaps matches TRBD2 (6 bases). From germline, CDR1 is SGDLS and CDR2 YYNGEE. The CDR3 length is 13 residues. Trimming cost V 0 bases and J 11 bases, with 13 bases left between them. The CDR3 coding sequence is TGTGCCAGCAGCGTAGCTGGGGACTCAGGGCAGTATTTT. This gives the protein CASSVAGDSGQYF.

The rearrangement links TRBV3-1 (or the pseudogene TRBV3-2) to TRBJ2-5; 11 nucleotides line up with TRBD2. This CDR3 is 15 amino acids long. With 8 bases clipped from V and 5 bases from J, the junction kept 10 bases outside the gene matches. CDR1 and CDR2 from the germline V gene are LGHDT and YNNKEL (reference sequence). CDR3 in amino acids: CASWYSGGAEETQYF. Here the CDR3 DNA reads TGTGCCAGCTGGTATAGCGGGGGGGCGGAGGAGACCCAGTACTTC.

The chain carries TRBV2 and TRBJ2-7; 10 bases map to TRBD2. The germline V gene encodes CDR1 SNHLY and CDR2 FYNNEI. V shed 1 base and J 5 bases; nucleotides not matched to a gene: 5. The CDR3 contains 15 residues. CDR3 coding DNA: TGTGCCAGCAGTGAAGGCCTAGCGGGAGTGGACGAGCAGTACTTC. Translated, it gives CASSEGLAGVDEQYF.

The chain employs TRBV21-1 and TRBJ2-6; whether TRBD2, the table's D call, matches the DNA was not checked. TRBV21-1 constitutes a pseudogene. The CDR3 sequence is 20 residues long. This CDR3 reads CASSKSVVEAQLSGANVLTF. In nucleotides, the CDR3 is TGTGCCAGCAGCAAAAGCGTGGTGGAGGCCCAACTATCTGGGGCCAACGTCCTGACTTTC.

DNA of the CDR3: TGTGCCAGCAAATGGGTTCAGGGAACTCAGCCCCAGCATTTT. The encoded protein is CASKWVQGTQPQHF. The genes are TRBV2 and TRBJ1-5, with D possibly matching TRBD1 (5 bases). The V and J ends lost 7 bases and 6 bases respectively, with 16 bases between them. CDR3 length: 14 residues. Germline V gene lookup returns CDR1 SNHLY and CDR2 FYNNEI.

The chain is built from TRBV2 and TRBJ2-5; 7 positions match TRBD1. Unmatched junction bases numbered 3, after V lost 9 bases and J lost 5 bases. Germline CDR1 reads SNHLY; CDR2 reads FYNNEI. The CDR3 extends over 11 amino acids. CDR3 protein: CASTGEETQYF. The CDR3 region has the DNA TGTGCCAGTACAGGGGAGGAGACCCAGTACTTC.